These 2 T cell receptor beta chains originate from one sample sequenced in a study of molecular identifiers for immune sequencing clone quantification. TCRdb redid the calling of the PCR reads with MiXCR, one entry per CDR3 protein. Among around 100,000 distinct CDR3 sequences listed, around 30% were seen once. The material sequenced was naive CD8+ T cells from blood, with Jurkat cell RNA spiked in. Subset specified: FACS-sorted CD8+CD4-CCR7+CD45RA+ naive T cells. The receptors shown here come from a human donor in good health. Some libraries in this study had Jurkat cell RNA spiked in.

This clonotype was picked up a small number of times. The rearrangement links TRBV27 to TRBJ2-4, with TRBD2 matching 8 bases. With V trimmed by 0 bases and J by 0 bases, 4 bases remained unmatched. The CDR3 totals 17 residues. Germline values: CDR1 MNHEY, CDR2 SMNVEV (reference sequence). The CDR3 coding sequence is TGTGCCAGCAGTTTATCGCGGGGGGCCCTAGCCAAAAACATTCAGTACTTC. Translation: CASSLSRGALAKNIQYF.

This clonotype was recorded at least ten times. The chain recombines TRBV28 with TRBJ2-1; D perhaps matches TRBD1 (6 bases). With 0 bases removed from V and 5 bases from J, the gap between germline ends came to 8 bases. CDR3 length: 14 amino acids. The V gene's germline CDR1 is MDHEN and CDR2 SYDVKM. Here the CDR3 reads CASSLWDSNNEQFF. The CDR3 bases are TGTGCCAGCAGTTTATGGGACAGTAACAATGAGCAGTTCTTC.